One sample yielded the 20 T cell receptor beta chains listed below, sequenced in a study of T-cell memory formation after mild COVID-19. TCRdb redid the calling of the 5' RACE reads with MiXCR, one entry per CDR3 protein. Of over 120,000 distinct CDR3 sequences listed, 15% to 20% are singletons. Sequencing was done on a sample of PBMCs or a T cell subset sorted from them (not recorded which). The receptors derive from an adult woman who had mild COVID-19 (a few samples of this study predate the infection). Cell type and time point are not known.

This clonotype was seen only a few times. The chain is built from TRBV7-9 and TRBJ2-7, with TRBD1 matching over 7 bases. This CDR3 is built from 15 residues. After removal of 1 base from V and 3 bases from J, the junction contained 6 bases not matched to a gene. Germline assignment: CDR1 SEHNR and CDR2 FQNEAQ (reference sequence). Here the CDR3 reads CASSLGGGLGYEQYF. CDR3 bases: TGTGCCAGCAGCTTAGGAGGGGGCTTGGGCTACGAGCAGTACTTC.

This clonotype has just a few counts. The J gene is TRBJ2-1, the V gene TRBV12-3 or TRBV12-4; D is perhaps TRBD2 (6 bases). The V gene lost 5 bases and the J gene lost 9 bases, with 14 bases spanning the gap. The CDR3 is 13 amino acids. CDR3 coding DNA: TGTGCCAGCAGTCCGGGACTGGCGGGTGAGCAGTTCTTC. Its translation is CASSPGLAGEQFF.

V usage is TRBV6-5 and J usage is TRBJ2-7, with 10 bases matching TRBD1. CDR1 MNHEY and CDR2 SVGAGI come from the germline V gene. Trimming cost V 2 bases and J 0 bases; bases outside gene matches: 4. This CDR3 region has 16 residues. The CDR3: CASSYAWTGGSYEQYF. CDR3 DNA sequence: TGTGCCAGCAGTTACGCGTGGACAGGGGGCTCCTACGAGCAGTACTTC.

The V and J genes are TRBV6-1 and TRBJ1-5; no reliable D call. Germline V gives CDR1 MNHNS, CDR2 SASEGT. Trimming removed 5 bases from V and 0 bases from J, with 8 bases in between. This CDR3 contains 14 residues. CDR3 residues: CASSNEYSNQPQHF. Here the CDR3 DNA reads TGTGCCAGCAGTAATGAATATAGCAATCAGCCCCAGCATTTT.

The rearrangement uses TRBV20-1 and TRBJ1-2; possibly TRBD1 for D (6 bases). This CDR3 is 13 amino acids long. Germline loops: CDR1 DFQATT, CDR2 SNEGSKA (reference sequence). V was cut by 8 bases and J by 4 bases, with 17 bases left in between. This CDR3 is CSTRDNVFYGYTF. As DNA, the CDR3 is TGCAGTACAAGGGACAACGTCTTCTATGGCTACACCTTC.

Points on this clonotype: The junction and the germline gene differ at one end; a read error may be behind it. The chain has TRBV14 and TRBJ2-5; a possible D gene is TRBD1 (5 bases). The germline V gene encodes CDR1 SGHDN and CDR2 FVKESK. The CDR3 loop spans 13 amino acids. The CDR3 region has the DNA TGTGCCAGCTGGTTCCGCAGGGAAGAGACCCTGTACTTC. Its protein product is CASWFRREETLYF.

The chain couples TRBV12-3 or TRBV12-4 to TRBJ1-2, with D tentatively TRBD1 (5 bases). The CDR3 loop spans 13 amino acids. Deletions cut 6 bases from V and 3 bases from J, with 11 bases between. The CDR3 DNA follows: TGTGCCAGCAGACGTGACAGTGACTATGGCTACACCTTC. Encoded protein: CASRRDSDYGYTF.

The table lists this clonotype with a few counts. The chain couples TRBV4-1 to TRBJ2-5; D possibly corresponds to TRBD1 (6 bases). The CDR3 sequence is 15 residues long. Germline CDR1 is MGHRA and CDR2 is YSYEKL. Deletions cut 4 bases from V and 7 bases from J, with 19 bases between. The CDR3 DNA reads TGCGCCAGCAGCCTAGACGTCCAGGGGTTTGGGACCCAGTACTTC. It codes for CASSLDVQGFGTQYF.

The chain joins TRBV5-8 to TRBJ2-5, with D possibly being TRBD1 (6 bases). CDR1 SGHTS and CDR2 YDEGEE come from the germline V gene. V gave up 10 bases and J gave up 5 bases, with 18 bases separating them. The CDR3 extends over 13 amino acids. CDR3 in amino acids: CAGNTGTRETQYF. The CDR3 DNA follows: TGTGCCGGCAACACAGGGACCAGGGAGACCCAGTACTTC.

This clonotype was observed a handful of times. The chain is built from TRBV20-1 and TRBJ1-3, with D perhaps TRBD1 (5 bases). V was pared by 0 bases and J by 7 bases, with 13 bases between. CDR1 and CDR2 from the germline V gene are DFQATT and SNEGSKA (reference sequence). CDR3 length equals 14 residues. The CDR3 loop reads CSARESRGGNTIYF. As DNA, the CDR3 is TGCAGTGCTAGAGAGTCGAGGGGTGGCAACACCATATATTTT.

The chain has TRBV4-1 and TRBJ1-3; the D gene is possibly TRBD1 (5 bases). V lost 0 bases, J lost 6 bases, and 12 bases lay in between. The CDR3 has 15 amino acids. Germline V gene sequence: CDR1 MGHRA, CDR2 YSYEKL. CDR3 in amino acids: CASSQEGAGSNTIYF. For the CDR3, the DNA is TGCGCCAGCAGCCAAGAAGGAGCAGGGTCAAACACCATATATTTT.

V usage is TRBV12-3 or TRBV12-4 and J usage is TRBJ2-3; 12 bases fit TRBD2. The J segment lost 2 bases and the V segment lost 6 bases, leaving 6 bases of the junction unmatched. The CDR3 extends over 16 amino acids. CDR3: CASSLLAGGFTDTQYF. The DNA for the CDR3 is TGTGCCAGCAGCCTCCTAGCGGGAGGGTTCACAGATACGCAGTATTTT.

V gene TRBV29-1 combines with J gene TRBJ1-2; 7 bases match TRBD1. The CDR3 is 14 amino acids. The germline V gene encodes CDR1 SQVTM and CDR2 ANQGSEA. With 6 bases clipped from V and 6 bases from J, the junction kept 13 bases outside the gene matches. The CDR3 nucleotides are TGCAGCGTACGTCATACCGGGACAGATGATGGCTACACCTTC. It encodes CSVRHTGTDDGYTF.

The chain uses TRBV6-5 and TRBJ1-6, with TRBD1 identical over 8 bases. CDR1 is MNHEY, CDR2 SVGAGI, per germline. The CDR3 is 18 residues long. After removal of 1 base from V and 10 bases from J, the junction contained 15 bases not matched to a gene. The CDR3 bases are TGTGCCAGCAGTTACTTGCCCCATAGACAGGGGTCTAACTCACCCCTCCACTTT. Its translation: CASSYLPHRQGSNSPLHF.

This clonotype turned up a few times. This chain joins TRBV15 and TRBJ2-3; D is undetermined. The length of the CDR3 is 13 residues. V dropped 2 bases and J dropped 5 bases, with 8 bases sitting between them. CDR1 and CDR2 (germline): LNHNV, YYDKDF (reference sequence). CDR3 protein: CATSRQLEDTQYF. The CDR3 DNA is TGTGCCACCAGCAGACAGTTGGAAGATACGCAGTATTTT.

For the CDR3, the DNA is TGTGCCAGCAGCTCCCGGACTAGCGGGGCGAACGAGCAGTACTTC. Residues: CASSSRTSGANEQYF. The chain has TRBV9 and TRBJ2-7; TRBD2 agrees at 12 bases. The CDR3 sequence is 15 residues long. V was pared by 4 bases and J by 5 bases, with 7 bases of the junction left unmatched. Germline CDR1 is SGDLS and CDR2 is YYNGEE.

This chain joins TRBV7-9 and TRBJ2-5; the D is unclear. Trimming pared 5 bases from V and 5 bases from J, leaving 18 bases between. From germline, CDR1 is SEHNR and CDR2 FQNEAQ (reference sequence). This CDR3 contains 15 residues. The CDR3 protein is CASSLFVRVFETQYF. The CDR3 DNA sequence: TGTGCCAGCAGCCTCTTCGTCCGGGTGTTCGAGACCCAGTACTTC.

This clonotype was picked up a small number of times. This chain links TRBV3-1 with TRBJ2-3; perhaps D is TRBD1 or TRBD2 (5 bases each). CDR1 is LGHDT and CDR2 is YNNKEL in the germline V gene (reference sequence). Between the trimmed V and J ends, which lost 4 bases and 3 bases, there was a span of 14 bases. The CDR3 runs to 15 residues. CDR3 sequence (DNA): TGTGCCAGCAGCCCCCTATTTGGGGGAACAGATACGCAGTATTTT. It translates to CASSPLFGGTDTQYF.

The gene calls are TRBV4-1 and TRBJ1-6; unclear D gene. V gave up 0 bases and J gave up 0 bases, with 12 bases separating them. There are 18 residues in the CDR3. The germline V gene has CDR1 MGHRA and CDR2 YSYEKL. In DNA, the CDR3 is TGCGCCAGCAGCCAAGAAGATCCCCATAGCTCCTATAATTCACCCCTCCACTTT. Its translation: CASSQEDPHSSYNSPLHF.

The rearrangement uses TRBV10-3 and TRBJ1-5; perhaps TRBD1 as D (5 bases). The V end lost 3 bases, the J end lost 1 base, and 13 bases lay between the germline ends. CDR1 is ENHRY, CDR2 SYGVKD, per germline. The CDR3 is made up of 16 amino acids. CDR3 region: CAISDAGGGSNQPQHF. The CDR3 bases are TGTGCCATCAGTGATGCGGGCGGGGGGAGCAATCAGCCCCAGCATTTT.